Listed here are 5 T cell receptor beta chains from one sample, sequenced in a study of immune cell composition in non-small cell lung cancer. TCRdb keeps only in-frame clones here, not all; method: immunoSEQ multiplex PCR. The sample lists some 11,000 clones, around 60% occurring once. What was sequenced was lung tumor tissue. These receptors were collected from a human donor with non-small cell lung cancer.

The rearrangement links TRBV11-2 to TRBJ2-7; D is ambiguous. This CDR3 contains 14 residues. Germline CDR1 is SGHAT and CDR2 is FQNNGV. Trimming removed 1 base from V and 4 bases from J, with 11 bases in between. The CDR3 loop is CASSLAGQTYEQYF. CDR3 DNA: TGTGCCAGCAGCTTAGCTGGCCAAACATACGAGCAGTACTTC.

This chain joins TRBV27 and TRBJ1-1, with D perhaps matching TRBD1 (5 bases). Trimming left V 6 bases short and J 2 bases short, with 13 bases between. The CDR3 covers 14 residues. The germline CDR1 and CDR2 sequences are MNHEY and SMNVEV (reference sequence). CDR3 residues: CASRPRQPNTEAFF. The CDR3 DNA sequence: TGTGCCAGCAGGCCGCGACAGCCCAACACTGAAGCTTTCTTT.

The CDR3 coding sequence is TGTGCCAGCAGCTTCGGGACAGGGCCCTACGAGCAGTACTTC. Translation: CASSFGTGPYEQYF. The J gene is TRBJ2-7, the V gene TRBV7-2; 9 bases fit TRBD1. Germline V gene data show CDR1 as SGHTA and CDR2 as FQGNSA. J gave up 2 bases and V 3 bases, and 2 bases lay outside the gene matches. The CDR3 has 14 amino acids.

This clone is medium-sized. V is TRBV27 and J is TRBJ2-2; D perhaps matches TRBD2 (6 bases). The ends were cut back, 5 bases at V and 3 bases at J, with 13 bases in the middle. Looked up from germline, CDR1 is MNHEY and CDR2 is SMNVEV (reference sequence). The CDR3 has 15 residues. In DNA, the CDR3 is TGTGCCAGCAGTCCATCCGGGACTCACACCGGGGAGCTGTTTTTT. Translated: CASSPSGTHTGELFF.

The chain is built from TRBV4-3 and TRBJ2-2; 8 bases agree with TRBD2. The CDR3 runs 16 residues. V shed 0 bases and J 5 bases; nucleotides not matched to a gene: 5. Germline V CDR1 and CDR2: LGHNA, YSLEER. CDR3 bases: TGCGCCAGCAGCCAAGATTATGGGACTAGGACCGGGGAGCTGTTTTTT. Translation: CASSQDYGTRTGELFF.